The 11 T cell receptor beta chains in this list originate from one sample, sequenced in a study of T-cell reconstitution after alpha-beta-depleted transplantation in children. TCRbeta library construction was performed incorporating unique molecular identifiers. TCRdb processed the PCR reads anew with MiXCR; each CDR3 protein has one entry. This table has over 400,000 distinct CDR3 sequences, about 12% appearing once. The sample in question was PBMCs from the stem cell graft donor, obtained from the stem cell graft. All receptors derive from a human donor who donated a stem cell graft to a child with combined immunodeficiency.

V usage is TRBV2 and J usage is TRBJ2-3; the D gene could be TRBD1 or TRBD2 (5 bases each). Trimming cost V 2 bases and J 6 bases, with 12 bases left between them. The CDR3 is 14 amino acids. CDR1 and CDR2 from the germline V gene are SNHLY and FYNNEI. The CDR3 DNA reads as TGTGCCAGCAGTGAATACCAGGGACCCGATACGCAGTATTTT. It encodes CASSEYQGPDTQYF.

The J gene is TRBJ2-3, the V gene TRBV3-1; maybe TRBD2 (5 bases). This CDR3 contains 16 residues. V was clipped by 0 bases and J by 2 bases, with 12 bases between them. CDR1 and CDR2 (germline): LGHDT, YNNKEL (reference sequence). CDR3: CASSQDGWEPTDTQYF. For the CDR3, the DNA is TGTGCCAGCAGCCAAGATGGTTGGGAGCCCACAGATACGCAGTATTTT.

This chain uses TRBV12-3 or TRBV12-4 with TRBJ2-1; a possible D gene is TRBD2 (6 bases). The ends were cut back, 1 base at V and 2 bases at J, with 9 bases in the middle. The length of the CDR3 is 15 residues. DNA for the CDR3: TGTGCCAGCAGTTTAGAACTAGCTCCCTACAATGAGCAGTTCTTC. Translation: CASSLELAPYNEQFF.

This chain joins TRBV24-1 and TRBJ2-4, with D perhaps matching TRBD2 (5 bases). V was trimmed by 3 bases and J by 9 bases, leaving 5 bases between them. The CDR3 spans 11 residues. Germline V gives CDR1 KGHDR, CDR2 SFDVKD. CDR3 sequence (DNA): TGTGCCACCAGTGATGGAGGCATTCAGTACTTC. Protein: CATSDGGIQYF.

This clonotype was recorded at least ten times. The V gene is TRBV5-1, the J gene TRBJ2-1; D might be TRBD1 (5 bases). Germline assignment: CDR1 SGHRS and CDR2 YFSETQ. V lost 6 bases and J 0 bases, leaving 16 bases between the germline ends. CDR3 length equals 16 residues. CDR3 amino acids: CASTLGQTISYNEQFF. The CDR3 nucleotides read TGCGCCAGCACCCTGGGGCAGACGATCTCCTACAATGAGCAGTTCTTC.

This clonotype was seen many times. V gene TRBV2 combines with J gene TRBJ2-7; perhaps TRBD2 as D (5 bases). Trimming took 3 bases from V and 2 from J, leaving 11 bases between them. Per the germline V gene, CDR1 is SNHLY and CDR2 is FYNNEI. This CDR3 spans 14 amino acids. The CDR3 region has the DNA TGTGCCAGCAGTGACGAGGGAATAACCTACGAGCAGTACTTC. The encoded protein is CASSDEGITYEQYF.

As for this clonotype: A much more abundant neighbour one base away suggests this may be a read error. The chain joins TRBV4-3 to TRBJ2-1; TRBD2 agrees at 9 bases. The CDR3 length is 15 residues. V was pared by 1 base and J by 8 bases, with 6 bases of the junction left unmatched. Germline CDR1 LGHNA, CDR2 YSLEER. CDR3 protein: CASSQGREGQDEQFF. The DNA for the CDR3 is TGCGCCAGCAGCCAAGGGCGGGAGGGCCAGGATGAGCAGTTCTTC.

The CDR3 region has the DNA TGCGCCAGCAGCCAAGACCCGACTAGCGGTGCCTTATACGAGCAGTACTTC. Protein: CASSQDPTSGALYEQYF. The J gene is TRBJ2-7, the V gene TRBV4-1, with TRBD2 matching over 9 bases. With 0 bases clipped from V and 4 bases from J, the junction kept 10 bases outside the gene matches. Germline CDR1 reads MGHRA; CDR2 reads YSYEKL. CDR3 length equals 17 residues.

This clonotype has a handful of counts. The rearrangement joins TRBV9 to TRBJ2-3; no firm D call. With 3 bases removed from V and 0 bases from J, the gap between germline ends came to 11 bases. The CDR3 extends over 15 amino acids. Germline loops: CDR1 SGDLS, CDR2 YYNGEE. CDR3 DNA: TGTGCCAGCAGCGATCAGGACCCTAGCACAGATACGCAGTATTTT. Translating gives CASSDQDPSTDTQYF.

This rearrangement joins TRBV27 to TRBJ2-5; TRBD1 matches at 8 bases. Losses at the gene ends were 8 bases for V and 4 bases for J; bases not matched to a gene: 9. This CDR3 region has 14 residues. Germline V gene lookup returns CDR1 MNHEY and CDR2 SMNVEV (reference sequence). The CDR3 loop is CASRRPGGRETQYF. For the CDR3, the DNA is TGTGCCAGCCGGCGGCCAGGGGGCAGAGAGACCCAGTACTTC.

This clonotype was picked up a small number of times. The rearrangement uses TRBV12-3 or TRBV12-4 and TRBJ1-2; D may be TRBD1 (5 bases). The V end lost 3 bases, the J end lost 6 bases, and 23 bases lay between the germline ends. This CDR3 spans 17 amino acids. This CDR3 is CASSLSGTRQTKDGYTF. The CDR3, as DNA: TGTGCCAGCAGTTTGAGTGGTACGAGACAGACAAAAGATGGCTACACCTTC.